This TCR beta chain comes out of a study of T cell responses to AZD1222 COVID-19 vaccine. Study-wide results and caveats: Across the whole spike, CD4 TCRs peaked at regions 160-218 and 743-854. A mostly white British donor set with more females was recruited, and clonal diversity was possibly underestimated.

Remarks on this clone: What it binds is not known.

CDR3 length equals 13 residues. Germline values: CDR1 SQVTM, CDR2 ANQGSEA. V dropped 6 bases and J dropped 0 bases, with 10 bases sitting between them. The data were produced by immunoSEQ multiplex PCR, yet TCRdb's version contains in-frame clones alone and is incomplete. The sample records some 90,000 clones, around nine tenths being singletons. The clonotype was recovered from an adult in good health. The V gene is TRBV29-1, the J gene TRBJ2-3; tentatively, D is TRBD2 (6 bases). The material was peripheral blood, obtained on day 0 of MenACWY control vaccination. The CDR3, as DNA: TGCAGCGTCCGCAGCGGGAGCACAGATACGCAGTATTTT. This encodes CSVRSGSTDTQYF.